A single sample is the source of the 19 T cell receptor beta chains below, sequenced in a study of beta chain features in type 1 diabetes. Investigators reverse transcribed all isolated RNA, so they sequenced expressed TCRB transcripts. The table came from immunoSEQ multiplex PCR; TCRdb's copy has only in-frame clones and leaves some out. This table has over 150,000 clones, 6.5% to 8.5% appearing once. The antigens of these receptors remain unknown. Whole-study findings and limits: Type 1 diabetes patients showed a moderate but significant shortening of TCRB CDR3s in all four CD4+ subsets.

The sequenced sample was central memory CD4+ T cells from blood. The receptors were gathered from a woman younger than 35 with type 1 diabetes.

The gene calls are TRBV7-6 and TRBJ2-7; D is ambiguous. This CDR3 is 14 amino acids long. Germline-derived CDR1 and CDR2 are SGHVS and FNYEAQ. With 2 bases removed from V and 4 bases from J, the gap between germline ends came to 12 bases. CDR3 nucleotides: TGTGCCAGCAGCTTAAACGGCGGATCATACGAGCAGTACTTC. Protein: CASSLNGGSYEQYF. Combining the CDR3 with reference TRBV7-6 and TRBJ2-7 gives the whole variable domain GAGVSQSPRYKVTKRGQDVALRCDPISGHVSLYWYRQALGQGPEFLTYFNYEAQQDKSGLPNDRFSAERPEGSISTLTIQRTEQRDSAMYRCASSLNGGSYEQYFGPGTRLTVT.

This clone was observed a few times. The chain uses TRBV9 and TRBJ2-3; 10 bases are a match to TRBD2. The CDR3 loop spans 16 amino acids. Germline V gene lookup returns CDR1 SGDLS and CDR2 YYNGEE. V was pared by 3 bases and J by 4 bases, with 8 bases of the junction left unmatched. As DNA, the CDR3 is TGTGCCAGCAGCGGAAGAGCGGGAGGGGGCGCAGATACGCAGTATTTT. Its protein product is CASSGRAGGGADTQYF.

The chain carries TRBV7-2 and TRBJ1-5; 8 bases line up with TRBD1. This CDR3 is built from 14 residues. The germline V gene encodes CDR1 SGHTA and CDR2 FQGNSA. J was trimmed by 7 bases and V by 5 bases; bases with no gene match: 7. CDR3 region: CASSPRTGMQPQHF. The CDR3 DNA sequence: TGTGCCAGCAGCCCCCGGACAGGGATGCAGCCCCAGCATTTT.

This clone was counted only a few times. CDR3 nucleotides: TGTGCCAGCAGCGTAGCTGGACAATCCTACGAGCAGTACTTC. It encodes CASSVAGQSYEQYF. The chain uses TRBV9 and TRBJ2-7, with D possibly matching TRBD1 (5 bases). The germline V gene encodes CDR1 SGDLS and CDR2 YYNGEE. V lost 0 bases to trimming and J lost 1 base, with 8 bases between them. The CDR3 extends over 14 amino acids.

There are a few counts of this clone. The chain is built from TRBV4-3 and TRBJ2-7, with 12 bases lining up with TRBD1. The CDR3 is 21 amino acids. Trimming took 1 base from V and 3 from J; bases not matched to a gene: 19. In germline, CDR1 is LGHNA, CDR2 YSLEER. CDR3 in DNA: TGCGCCAGCAGCCAAGTCCACTATTCGGGACAGGGGGCCTCAGGAGTCTACGAGCAGTACTTC. This translates into CASSQVHYSGQGASGVYEQYF.

This clone has a handful of counts. The chain has TRBV5-6 and TRBJ2-3; TRBD1 matches at 7 bases. After removal of 5 bases from V and 2 bases from J, the junction contained 11 bases not matched to a gene. Germline V gene data show CDR1 as SGHDT and CDR2 as YYEEEE. The CDR3 has 16 amino acids. In nucleotides, the CDR3 is TGTGCCAGCAGGCCGAGCCGGGACAGAAACACAGATACGCAGTATTTT. Its translation is CASRPSRDRNTDTQYF. The full variable domain, completed using reference TRBV5-6 and TRBJ2-3, is DAGVTQSPTHLIKTRGQQVTLRCSPKSGHDTVSWYQQALGQGPQFIFQYYEEEERQRGNFPDRFSGHQFPNYSSELNVNALLLGDSALYLCASRPSRDRNTDTQYFGPGTRLTVL.

Only a few counts were recorded for this clone. The V and J genes are TRBV18 and TRBJ1-2; D perhaps matches TRBD1 (5 bases). Between the trimmed V and J ends, which lost 0 bases and 0 bases, there was a span of 8 bases. The CDR3 is 15 amino acids. From germline, CDR1 is KGHSH and CDR2 LQKENI. CDR3 sequence: CASSPPTDTNYGYTF. The CDR3 DNA is TGTGCCAGCTCACCACCGACAGATACTAACTATGGCTACACCTTC.

This clone has ten or more counts. The chain carries TRBV6-1 and TRBJ2-7; D is possibly TRBD1 (6 bases). V lost 8 bases and J lost 8, with 16 bases in between. The CDR3 has 12 residues. CDR1 is MNHNS, CDR2 SASEGT, per germline. CDR3 DNA sequence: TGTGCCAGCCTAGAACGGGACATAAAGCAGTACTTC. Its protein product is CASLERDIKQYF.

This clone came up a few times. The chain combines TRBV28 with TRBJ1-1; D is unresolved. Trimming left V 6 bases short and J 0 bases short, with 14 bases between. CDR1 is MDHEN and CDR2 is SYDVKM in the germline V gene. The CDR3 contains 15 residues. The CDR3 is CASSPSTPVNTEAFF. The CDR3 DNA reads TGTGCCAGCAGCCCATCGACTCCGGTGAACACTGAAGCTTTCTTT.

This rearrangement joins TRBV7-9 to TRBJ1-5, with D possibly TRBD1 on 5 matching bases. The CDR3 runs to 15 residues. The germline V gene encodes CDR1 SEHNR and CDR2 FQNEAQ (reference sequence). The V gene lost 5 bases and the J gene lost 3 bases, with 14 bases spanning the gap. DNA for the CDR3: TGTGCCAGCAGCCCCTCGCGGGGCTACAATCAGCCCCAGCATTTT. Translation gives CASSPSRGYNQPQHF.

V usage is TRBV27 and J usage is TRBJ1-1; a weak D match, TRBD1 (6 bases). The V gene's germline CDR1 is MNHEY and CDR2 SMNVEV (reference sequence). The CDR3 runs 19 residues. V was trimmed by 6 bases and J by 0 bases, leaving 26 bases between them. CDR3 sequence (DNA): TGTGCCAGCAGCCCCGCCTTAACAGGGTTGGGCCGGCTGAACACTGAAGCTTTCTTT. It specifies CASSPALTGLGRLNTEAFF.

V gene TRBV9 combines with J gene TRBJ1-6; D not resolved. The V end lost 4 bases, the J end lost 10 bases, and 15 bases lay between the germline ends. The CDR3 runs to 14 residues. Per the germline V gene, CDR1 is SGDLS and CDR2 is YYNGEE. CDR3 sequence: CASSNPREGSPLHF. The CDR3 region has the DNA TGTGCCAGCAGCAATCCCCGGGAGGGATCACCCCTCCACTTT.

This clone occurred a few times. This chain connects TRBV5-4 to TRBJ1-1; a possible D gene is TRBD1 (6 bases). The CDR3 length is 12 residues. V shed 4 bases and J shed 5 bases, with 9 bases lying between them. Germline V gives CDR1 SGHNT, CDR2 YYREEE (reference sequence). This chain's CDR3 is CASSRTDTEAFF. The CDR3 DNA sequence: TGTGCCAGCAGCCGGACAGATACTGAAGCTTTCTTT.

This clone occurred a few times. The chain couples TRBV27 to TRBJ2-7; 8 bases line up with TRBD2. With 0 bases clipped from V and 6 bases from J, the junction kept 4 bases outside the gene matches. The CDR3 is 14 residues long. Germline V gives CDR1 MNHEY, CDR2 SMNVEV (reference sequence). This chain's CDR3 is CASSLSIGTSEQYF. CDR3 coding DNA: TGTGCCAGCAGTTTATCGATTGGGACTAGCGAGCAGTACTTC.

This chain joins TRBV4-3 and TRBJ2-1; TRBD2 agrees at 13 bases. V was clipped by 0 bases and J by 8 bases; unmatched bases: 1. The CDR3 sequence is 15 residues long. From germline, CDR1 is LGHNA and CDR2 YSLEER. CDR3 residues: CASSQELAGGHEQFF. CDR3 sequence (DNA): TGCGCCAGCAGCCAAGAACTAGCGGGAGGGCATGAGCAGTTCTTC.

This clone was seen a few times. This chain connects TRBV10-3 to TRBJ2-1; TRBD1 aligns across 8 bases. The germline CDR1 and CDR2 sequences are ENHRY and SYGVKD. This CDR3 has 13 amino acids. V gave up 6 bases and J gave up 12 bases; unmatched junction bases: 10. CDR3 bases: TGTGCCATCAGGGACAGTCACAGGGGGTGGCAGTTCTTC. It translates to CAIRDSHRGWQFF.

V gene TRBV28 combines with J gene TRBJ2-3; 11 bases map to TRBD2. The CDR3 extends over 16 amino acids. Germline-derived CDR1 and CDR2 are MDHEN and SYDVKM. V was pared by 8 bases and J by 1 base, with 8 bases of the junction left unmatched. CDR3 in DNA: TGTGCCAGCGGGCTAGCGGGAGGCCGGGGCACAGATACGCAGTATTTT. This gives the protein CASGLAGGRGTDTQYF.

This clone has just a few counts. This chain uses TRBV11-2 with TRBJ2-1; tentatively, D is TRBD2 (5 bases). Germline V gene data show CDR1 as SGHAT and CDR2 as FQNNGV. V was trimmed by 4 bases and J by 8 bases, leaving 21 bases between them. CDR3 length: 16 amino acids. CDR3 DNA sequence: TGTGCCAGCAGCTCCCTGGCGGACTGGAGCTTTGATGAGCAGTTCTTC. The encoded protein is CASSSLADWSFDEQFF.

This clone has a count of ten or more. The V call is TRBV7-9, the J call TRBJ2-7; the D gene is possibly TRBD2 (5 bases). The germline CDR1 and CDR2 sequences are SEHNR and FQNEAQ (reference sequence). Trimming removed 5 bases at V and 5 bases at J, with 10 bases between. The CDR3 is 12 amino acids. This CDR3 reads CASSTRGDEQYF. CDR3 nucleotide sequence: TGTGCCAGCAGCACTCGGGGTGACGAGCAGTACTTC.